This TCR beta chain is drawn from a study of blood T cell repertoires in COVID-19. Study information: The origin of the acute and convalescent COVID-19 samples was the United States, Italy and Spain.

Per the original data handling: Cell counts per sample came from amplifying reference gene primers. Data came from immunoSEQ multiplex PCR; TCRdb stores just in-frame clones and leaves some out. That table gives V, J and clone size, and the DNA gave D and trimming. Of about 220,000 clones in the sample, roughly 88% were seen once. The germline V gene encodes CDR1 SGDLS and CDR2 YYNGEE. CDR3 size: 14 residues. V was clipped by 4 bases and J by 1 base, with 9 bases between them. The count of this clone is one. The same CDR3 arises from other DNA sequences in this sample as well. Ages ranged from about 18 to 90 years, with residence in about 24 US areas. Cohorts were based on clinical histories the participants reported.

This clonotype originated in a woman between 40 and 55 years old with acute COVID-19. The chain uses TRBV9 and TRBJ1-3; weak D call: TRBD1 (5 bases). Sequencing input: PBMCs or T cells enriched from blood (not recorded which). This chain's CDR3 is CASSPGGSGNTIYF. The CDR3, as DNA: TGTGCCAGCAGCCCGGGGGGATCTGGAAACACCATATATTTT.